Listed below are T cell receptor beta chains from one sample, sequenced in a study of T-cell memory formation after mild COVID-19. TCRdb re-called the 5' RACE reads with MiXCR, one entry per CDR3 protein. Of tens of thousands of distinct CDR3 sequences listed, around 21% are singletons. The sequenced sample was PBMCs or a T cell subset sorted from them (not recorded which). The receptors shown here come from an adult who had mild COVID-19 (a few samples of this study predate the infection). Cell type and time point are not known. CDR3s include the opening cysteine and the closing phenylalanine or tryptophan. Each record gives: clone size, D gene, J gene, V gene, CDR3 DNA, CDR3 protein. The D gene is left open where the match is weak. Where a row states a size, it is once, few, many or the class of an expanded clone; other rows omit it.

many TRBD2 TRBJ2-5 TRBV6-2/TRBV6-3 TGTGCCAGCAGTCTAGCGGGAGTCCGTGAGACCCAGTACTTC CASSLAGVRETQYF
many NA TRBJ2-2 TRBV30 TGTGCCCGCAGTCGAACCGGGGAGCTGTTTTTT CARSRTGELFF
many NA TRBJ2-6 TRBV24-1 TGTGCCACCAGTGACCCCGGATCCGGGGCCAACGTCCTGACTTTC CATSDPGSGANVLTF
many NA TRBJ2-7 TRBV5-1 TGCGCCAGCAGCCCGGACAGAAACTACGAGCAGTACTTC CASSPDRNYEQYF
many NA TRBJ2-2 TRBV6-4 TGTGCCAGCTCCCCGGGAGCGAACACCGGGGAGCTGTTTTTT CASSPGANTGELFF
few TRBD1 TRBJ1-1 TRBV5-1 TGCGCCAGCAGCTTGTTGTCCTATCCGGGACAGGGGGATTTTGCATCTCTAAACACTGAAGCTTTCTTT CASSLLSYPGQGDFASLNTEAFF
NA TRBD1 TRBJ1-6 TRBV4-2 TGTGCCAGCAGCGATACAGGGGATTCACCCCTCCACTTT CASSDTGDSPLHF
many NA TRBJ2-1 TRBV5-6 TGTGCCAGCAGCTCTCTGACTAGCAGGGGGAGCTCCTACAATGAGCAGTTCTTC CASSSLTSRGSSYNEQFF
many TRBD1 TRBJ1-4 TRBV7-2 TGTGCCAGCAGCTTCTCCGGGACAGGGGACGTCAGACTGTTTTTT CASSFSGTGDVRLFF
many NA TRBJ2-6 TRBV6-1 TGTGCCAGCAGTGAGAGGCAGGCCTCTGGGGCCAACGTCCTGACTTTC CASSERQASGANVLTF
many NA TRBJ2-5 TRBV3-1 TGTGCCAGCAGCCAAATGGCGGGGGCGGAGACCCAGTACTTC CASSQMAGAETQYF
many TRBD1 TRBJ1-2 TRBV12-3/TRBV12-4 TGTGCCAGCAGTCAGACAGGGCAGTATGGCTACACCTTC CASSQTGQYGYTF
NA NA TRBJ1-6 TRBV5-4 TGTGCCAGCAGCTTGGTAGGGACGGAGAGCTCCTATAATTCACCCCTCCACTTT CASSLVGTESSYNSPLHF
many NA TRBJ2-7 TRBV7-2 TGTGCCAGCAGCTCTAGACGGGCCTACGAGCAGTACTTC CASSSRRAYEQYF
NA NA TRBJ1-1 TRBV24-1 TGTGCCACCAGTGATAGTCAGGGTCCCACTGAAGCTTTCTTT CATSDSQGPTEAFF
many NA TRBJ2-6 TRBV7-2 TGTGCCAGCAGCTTAGCGCCGCGGCGGGTCTCTGGGGCCAACGTCCTGACTTTC CASSLAPRRVSGANVLTF
many TRBD2 TRBJ2-1 TRBV10-3 TGTGCCATCAGTGAGAACCAACTGCGGGGGAATGAGCAGTTCTTC CAISENQLRGNEQFF
medium-sized NA TRBJ2-7 TRBV24-1 TGTGCCACCAGTGATCCCCCGAGGGGGGCCTCCGAGCAGTACTTC CATSDPPRGASEQYF
NA TRBD2 TRBJ2-7 TRBV29-1 TGCAGCGTTCATACCGGACTAGCGGAAACTTACGAGCAGTACTTC CSVHTGLAETYEQYF
NA TRBD2 TRBJ2-1 TRBV4-2 TGTGCCAGCAGCCAAGATTTTCTAGCGGGGTACAATGAGCAGTTCTTC CASSQDFLAGYNEQFF
once NA TRBJ2-1 TRBV24-1 TGTGCCACCAGTATAGGGACCCAACGTGCCAGTGAGCAGTTCTTC CATSIGTQRASEQFF
few NA TRBJ1-2 TRBV2 TGTGCCAGCAGTGGAAACAGGGACGAGAACTATGGCTACACCTTC CASSGNRDENYGYTF
medium-sized TRBD2 TRBJ2-3 TRBV7-8 TGTGCCAGCAGCCCCAGAAATAGCGGGACAGATACGCAGTATTTT CASSPRNSGTDTQYF
many NA TRBJ2-7 TRBV11-2 TGTGCCAGCAGCTTAGAAGGAATGGGAGTCACCTACGAGCAGTACTTC CASSLEGMGVTYEQYF
many NA TRBJ2-5 TRBV3-1 TGTGCCAGCCGGGACAAAGGGTACCAAGAGACCCAGTACTTC CASRDKGYQETQYF
many TRBD1 TRBJ2-5 TRBV19 TGTGCCAGTAGCTCACAGGGGGCCAAAGAGACCCAGTACTTC CASSSQGAKETQYF
many NA TRBJ2-1 TRBV12-3/TRBV12-4 TGTGCCAGCAGTTTAAGAGCGGTATCCTACAATGAGCAGTTCTTC CASSLRAVSYNEQFF
few NA TRBJ1-2 TRBV27 TGTGCCAGCAGTTTATCGTCAGCCTCCGGGGGTGGCTACACCTTC CASSLSSASGGGYTF
many TRBD2 TRBJ2-7 TRBV27 TGTGCCAGCAGTTCCGCGGGACTAGCGGTTACCCACTCCTACGAGCAGTACTTC CASSSAGLAVTHSYEQYF
few NA TRBJ1-1 TRBV5-4 TGTGCCAGCAGCCCGCCCCCGACAGGAGATAACACTGAAGCTTTCTTT CASSPPPTGDNTEAFF
many NA TRBJ2-3 TRBV5-1 TGCGCCAGCAGCTCCCTCCGGGTTGCGACAGATACGCAGTATTTT CASSSLRVATDTQYF
many NA TRBJ2-1 TRBV4-1 TGCGCCAGCAGCCAAGGTGTCAGGGGAAGGAATGAGCAGTTCTTC CASSQGVRGRNEQFF
NA NA TRBJ1-1 TRBV12-3/TRBV12-4 TGTGCCAGCACCCAGAGAGGAAACACTGAAGCTTTCTTT CASTQRGNTEAFF
many TRBD1 TRBJ1-2 TRBV5-1 TGCGCCAGCAGCTTGGAGGCAGGGGGTAGCTATGGCTACACCTTC CASSLEAGGSYGYTF
many TRBD1 TRBJ2-5 TRBV6-2/TRBV6-3 TGTGCCAGCAGTTACTCGAGGACAGGGTCGGGGACCCAGTACTTC CASSYSRTGSGTQYF
NA TRBD2 TRBJ2-6 TRBV4-3 TGCGCCAGCAGCCAAATCCTGAGGGGAGGGACCGGCTCTGGGGCCAACGTCCTGACTTTC CASSQILRGGTGSGANVLTF
NA TRBD2 TRBJ2-1 TRBV7-3 TGTGCCAGCAGCACACTAGCGGGAGTGGGTAATGAGCAGTTCTTC CASSTLAGVGNEQFF
many TRBD1 TRBJ2-1 TRBV29-1 TGCAGCGTTGAAACAGGGGACAGGAGCTCCTACAATGAGCAGTTCTTC CSVETGDRSSYNEQFF
NA TRBD2 TRBJ2-3 TRBV20-1 TGCAGTGCTCCGGGACTAGCGGGAGACACAGATACGCAGTATTTT CSAPGLAGDTDTQYF
few NA TRBJ1-1 TRBV10-3 TGTGCCATCAGTGACCTATCCGGGCACACTGAAGCTTTCTTT CAISDLSGHTEAFF
many NA TRBJ2-3 TRBV7-9 TGTGCCAGCAGCTTAGTAGCGTCGGCAGATACGCAGTATTTT CASSLVASADTQYF
many TRBD2 TRBJ2-2 TRBV9 TGTGCCAGCAGCTCACGCCCGACTAGCGGGATCACCGGGGAGCTGTTTTTT CASSSRPTSGITGELFF
many NA TRBJ2-1 TRBV7-6 TGTGCCAGCAGCCCGACTATCAGTGGTGAGCAGTTCTTC CASSPTISGEQFF
many NA TRBJ2-2 TRBV7-3 TGTGCCAGCAGCTATATTATGGGGGAGCTGTTTTTT CASSYIMGELFF
many NA TRBJ2-5 TRBV20-1 TGCAGTGCTAGACCGAGGGGCGGACAAAGGGGAGAGACCCAGTACTTC CSARPRGGQRGETQYF
few NA TRBJ1-6 TRBV10-3 TGTGCCATCAGTGCGGGCACAAATTCACCCCTCCACTTT CAISAGTNSPLHF
many NA TRBJ2-4 TRBV24-1 TGTGCCACCAGTGAAGGTCAAGGAGCCAAAAACATTCAGTACTTC CATSEGQGAKNIQYF
many TRBD2 TRBJ2-3 TRBV15 TGTGCCACCAGCACCGGACTAGCGGGGCCCATTAGCACAGATACGCAGTATTTT CATSTGLAGPISTDTQYF
many NA TRBJ2-3 TRBV7-2 TGTGCCAGCAGCTTCCCCGGGGTTGGCACAGATACGCAGTATTTT CASSFPGVGTDTQYF
few NA TRBJ1-4 TRBV6-5 TGTGCCAGCAGTCCTCGGGACCTGGGGGAAAAACTGTTTTTT CASSPRDLGEKLFF
many TRBD1 TRBJ2-7 TRBV20-1 TGCAGTGCACTGACAGGGAAACACAGCTCCTACGAGCAGTACTTC CSALTGKHSSYEQYF